A selection of T cell receptor beta chains follows, all from one sample in a study of shared clonotypes between healthy human individuals. Assay used: immunoSEQ multiplex PCR; TCRdb lists only in-frame clones, some missing. The data show 600,000 or so clones, 85% to 95% seen once. Sequenced material: naive CD8+ T cells sorted from blood. These receptors were collected from a woman in her thirties in good health. CDR3s include the opening cysteine and the closing phenylalanine or tryptophan. The D gene is left open where the match is weak. Clone sizes are given selectively: once, few, many, or a class where the clone is expanded.

j_call v_call clone_size d_call cdr3_aa cdr3_nt
TRBJ2-3 TRBV27 NA TRBD2 CASTRAGVGTDTQYF TGTGCCAGCACCCGGGCGGGAGTTGGCACAGATACGCAGTATTTT
TRBJ2-7 TRBV28 NA NA CASSLVQWEIGYEQYF TGTGCCAGCAGTTTGGTACAGTGGGAGATCGGCTACGAGCAGTACTTC
TRBJ2-5 TRBV4-1 NA NA CASSLGHPGTQYF TGCGCCAGCAGCCTTGGCCACCCTGGGACCCAGTACTTC
TRBJ2-7 TRBV9 NA NA CASSLEDRPYYEQYF TGTGCCAGCAGCCTAGAGGACAGACCCTACTACGAGCAGTACTTC
TRBJ2-1 TRBV9 NA TRBD1 CASSVGQDPSEQFF TGTGCCAGCAGCGTGGGACAGGACCCTTCCGAGCAGTTCTTC
TRBJ2-7 TRBV29-1 NA NA CSVAGSYEQYF TGCAGCGTGGCCGGCTCCTACGAGCAGTACTTC
TRBJ2-7 TRBV19 NA TRBD2 CASSIGSGGYEQYF TGTGCCAGTAGTATAGGTTCGGGGGGATACGAGCAGTACTTC
TRBJ2-7 TRBV21-1 once NA CASSTGQESSYEQYF TGTGCCAGCAGCACGGGACAGGAGAGCTCCTACGAGCAGTACTTC
TRBJ2-2 TRBV27 NA NA CASSWTSGTGELFF TGTGCCAGCAGTTGGACGTCAGGCACCGGGGAGCTGTTTTTT
TRBJ2-1 TRBV7-6 NA NA CASSLRALHEQFF TGTGCCAGCAGCCTCCGGGCTCTCCATGAGCAGTTCTTC
TRBJ2-7 TRBV23-1 NA NA CASSQSFPAVDSYEQYF TGCGCCAGCAGTCAATCTTTCCCAGCGGTGGACTCCTACGAGCAGTACTTC
TRBJ1-2 TRBV5-4 NA NA CASSTFYGYTF TGTGCCAGCAGCACCTTCTATGGCTACACCTTC
TRBJ2-1 TRBV2 NA TRBD2 CASSDTSGFGYEQFF TGTGCCAGCAGTGATACTAGCGGGTTTGGGTATGAGCAGTTCTTC
TRBJ2-1 TRBV27 NA TRBD2 CASSMTSFNEQFF TGTGCCAGCAGTATGACTAGCTTCAATGAGCAGTTCTTC
TRBJ2-7 TRBV7-6 once NA CASSLGLEDPTYEQYF TGTGCCAGCAGCTTAGGTCTCGAGGACCCTACCTACGAGCAGTACTTC
TRBJ1-1 TRBV13 NA NA CASSLAEAFF TGTGCCAGCAGCTTAGCTGAAGCTTTCTTT
TRBJ2-7 TRBV2 NA NA CATRILGGPYEQYF TGTGCCACACGGATCCTGGGGGGTCCCTACGAGCAGTACTTC
TRBJ1-4 TRBV27 NA NA CASSFQPSTNEKLFF TGTGCCAGCAGTTTTCAGCCTTCGACTAATGAAAAACTGTTTTTT
TRBJ2-7 TRBV9 NA TRBD1 CASSQGQGAYEQYF TGTGCCAGCAGCCAAGGACAGGGCGCCTACGAGCAGTACTTC
TRBJ1-5 TRBV27 NA NA CASVKVADKYLRTYSNQPQHF TGTGCCAGCGTCAAAGTGGCAGATAAATATCTTAGGACCTATAGCAATCAGCCCCAGCATTTT
TRBJ1-2 TRBV18 NA NA CASSPAGDTEKNYGYTF TGTGCCAGCTCCCCAGCAGGGGACACGGAAAAAAACTATGGCTACACCTTC
TRBJ2-7 TRBV10-3 NA NA CAISDQERSSYEQYF TGTGCCATCAGTGACCAGGAGAGGAGCTCCTACGAGCAGTACTTC
TRBJ2-1 TRBV5-1 NA TRBD2 CASSWTSGDYNEQFF TGCGCCAGCAGCTGGACTAGCGGGGATTACAATGAGCAGTTCTTC
TRBJ2-2 TRBV7-9 NA TRBD1 CASSFRQGVPGELFF TGTGCCAGCAGCTTCCGACAGGGGGTCCCCGGGGAGCTGTTTTTT
TRBJ2-2 TRBV7-6 NA NA CASSVTRDGRGRELFF TGTGCCAGCAGCGTAACCCGGGACGGCCGGGGCCGGGAGCTGTTTTTT
TRBJ1-5 TRBV19 NA NA CASSRRGQGQPQHF TGTGCCAGTAGCCGCAGGGGCCAGGGGCAGCCCCAGCATTTT
TRBJ2-1 TRBV29-1 NA TRBD2 CSVLLAGGFNEQFF TGCAGCGTCCTCCTAGCGGGGGGCTTCAATGAGCAGTTCTTC
TRBJ2-7 TRBV18 NA NA CASSPPGAYEQYF TGTGCCAGCTCACCACCAGGGGCCTACGAGCAGTACTTC
TRBJ1-1 TRBV2 NA NA CASTERRGEAFF TGTGCCAGCACCGAACGACGAGGTGAAGCTTTCTTT
TRBJ2-1 TRBV14 NA NA CASRELSSYNEQFF TGTGCCAGCAGAGAACTGAGCTCCTACAATGAGCAGTTCTTC
TRBJ2-2 TRBV11-3 NA NA CASSLMTLGVTANTGELFF TGTGCCAGCAGCTTAATGACTCTCGGGGTAACAGCGAACACCGGGGAGCTGTTTTTT
TRBJ2-7 TRBV29-1 NA TRBD1 CSVWRDRGSSYEQYF TGCAGCGTCTGGAGGGACAGGGGGTCTTCCTACGAGCAGTACTTC
TRBJ1-3 TRBV9 once NA CASSVEGLLSGNTIYF TGTGCCAGCAGCGTAGAGGGACTCCTCTCCGGAAACACCATATATTTT
TRBJ1-2 TRBV4-1 NA NA CASSQVRQGGGYTF TGCGCCAGCAGCCAAGTGCGCCAGGGAGGGGGCTACACCTTC
TRBJ2-1 TRBV7-9 NA TRBD1 CASSPRRGREVHEQFF TGTGCCAGCAGCCCCCGCAGGGGGCGCGAGGTTCATGAGCAGTTCTTC
TRBJ2-5 TRBV29-1 NA TRBD2 CSVVIRGRVPETQYF TGCAGCGTTGTGATAAGAGGGAGGGTACCGGAGACCCAGTACTTC
TRBJ1-1 TRBV6-1 NA NA CASSEAGDNTEAFF TGTGCCAGCAGTGAAGCAGGGGACAACACTGAAGCTTTCTTT
TRBJ1-2 TRBV13 NA NA CASSLRIDDYGYTF TGTGCCAGCAGCTTAAGAATAGATGACTATGGCTACACCTTC
TRBJ2-1 TRBV28 NA TRBD2 CASRSGTSGHNEQFF TGTGCCAGCAGATCCGGGACTAGCGGGCACAATGAGCAGTTCTTC
TRBJ2-3 TRBV19 NA TRBD2 CASSPPAGLAGADTQYF TGTGCCAGTAGCCCTCCCGCGGGACTAGCGGGAGCAGATACGCAGTATTTT
TRBJ2-1 TRBV5-6 NA TRBD2 CASSHRPGLASNEQFF TGTGCCAGCAGCCACAGACCGGGACTAGCGTCCAATGAGCAGTTCTTC
TRBJ1-2 TRBV2 NA NA CASSEVRRRADGYTF TGTGCCAGCAGTGAAGTTAGAAGAAGGGCAGACGGCTACACCTTC
TRBJ1-5 TRBV6-5 NA NA CASSHGQFNQPQHF TGTGCCAGCAGCCACGGACAGTTTAATCAGCCCCAGCATTTT
TRBJ2-1 TRBV19 NA NA CASSITGEQFF TGTGCCAGTAGTATCACGGGTGAGCAGTTCTTC
TRBJ1-1 TRBV28 NA NA CASSRRDGTEAFF TGTGCCAGCAGTCGCAGGGATGGGACTGAAGCTTTCTTT
TRBJ2-5 TRBV9 NA TRBD2 CASSPTSSGSMQQYF TGTGCCAGCAGCCCAACGTCTAGCGGGAGTATGCAGCAGTACTTC
TRBJ1-2 TRBV7-9 NA NA CASSPRTGANYGYTF TGTGCCAGCAGCCCCCGAACTGGAGCTAACTATGGCTACACCTTC
TRBJ1-4 TRBV6-1 NA NA CASIPPWGKEKLFF TGTGCCAGCATTCCACCCTGGGGGAAGGAAAAACTGTTTTTT
TRBJ2-7 TRBV13 NA NA CASSTGTQKTYEQYF TGTGCCAGCAGCACAGGGACACAGAAGACCTACGAGCAGTACTTC
TRBJ2-5 TRBV29-1 NA TRBD1 CSVEDGTGQETQYF TGCAGCGTTGAAGATGGGACAGGACAAGAGACCCAGTACTTC
TRBJ2-1 TRBV29-1 NA TRBD1 CSVETGTDNEQFF TGCAGCGTTGAAACCGGGACAGACAATGAGCAGTTCTTC
TRBJ1-1 TRBV19 NA NA CASSFGSLMNTEAFF TGTGCCAGTAGTTTTGGCAGTTTGATGAACACTGAAGCTTTCTTT
TRBJ2-7 TRBV27 NA NA CASSPGGTTVPYEQYF TGTGCCAGCAGTCCGGGTGGGACAACTGTCCCCTACGAGCAGTACTTC
TRBJ2-7 TRBV2 NA TRBD2 CAIIAGSSYEQYF TGTGCCATTATAGCGGGATCCTCCTACGAGCAGTACTTC